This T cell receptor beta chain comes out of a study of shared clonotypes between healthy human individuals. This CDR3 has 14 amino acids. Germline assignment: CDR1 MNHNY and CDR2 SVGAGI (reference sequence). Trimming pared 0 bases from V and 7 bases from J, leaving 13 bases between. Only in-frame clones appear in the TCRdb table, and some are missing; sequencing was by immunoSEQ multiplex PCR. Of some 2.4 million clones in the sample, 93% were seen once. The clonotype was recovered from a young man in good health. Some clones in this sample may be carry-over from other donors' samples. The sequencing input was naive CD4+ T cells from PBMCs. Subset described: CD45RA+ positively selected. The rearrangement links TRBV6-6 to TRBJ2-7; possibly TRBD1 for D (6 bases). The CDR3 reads CASSYSAGVGEQYF. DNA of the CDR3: TGTGCCAGCAGTTACTCGGCAGGGGTGGGGGAGCAGTACTTC.